The next 27 T cell receptor beta chains were all read from a single sample in a study of molecular identifiers for immune sequencing clone quantification. TCRdb fed the PCR reads into MiXCR, producing one record per CDR3 protein. Among about half a million distinct CDR3 sequences listed, around a fifth were seen once. The sample taken for sequencing was naive CD8+ T cells from blood, with Jurkat cell RNA spiked in. Indicated subset: FACS-sorted CD8+CD4-CCR7+CD45RA+ naive T cells. The receptors were gathered from a human donor in good health. Some libraries in this study had Jurkat cell RNA spiked in.

This clonotype came up a few times. A much larger clone is a single base away; this may be a read error. The CDR3 ends on some other residue instead of the conserved phenylalanine or tryptophan, so this is likely a read error. The chain links TRBV28 to TRBJ2-2; D not certain. The CDR3 extends over 13 amino acids. V lost 3 bases to trimming and J lost 5 bases, with 7 bases between them. The V gene's germline CDR1 is MDHEN and CDR2 SYDVKM. CDR3 coding DNA: TGTGCCAGCAGTTTCGTGAGGACCGGGGAGCTGTTTGTT. Its translation is CASSFVRTGELFV.

This clonotype was detected many times. The chain has TRBV30 and TRBJ2-7; D gene uncertain. V dropped 0 bases and J dropped 4 bases, with 4 bases sitting between them. This CDR3 spans 11 amino acids. The V gene's germline CDR1 is GTSNPN and CDR2 SVGIG (reference sequence). The CDR3 coding sequence is TGTGCCTGGAGTGTACAGTACGAGCAGTACTTC. Amino acids: CAWSVQYEQYF.

The rearrangement uses TRBV15 and TRBJ2-1; TRBD2 matches 7 bases. With V trimmed by 8 bases and J by 1 base, 8 bases remained unmatched. The CDR3 has 15 residues. Germline V gene sequence: CDR1 LNHNV, CDR2 YYDKDF (reference sequence). The CDR3 here is CATGARAGSYNEQFF. The CDR3 nucleotides are TGTGCCACCGGGGCAAGAGCGGGGTCCTACAATGAGCAGTTCTTC.

The sample holds many counts of this clonotype. This chain connects TRBV20-1 to TRBJ2-7; possibly TRBD2 for D (5 bases). CDR1 DFQATT and CDR2 SNEGSKA come from the germline V gene (reference sequence). The CDR3 spans 14 residues. Between the trimmed V and J ends, which lost 5 bases and 7 bases, there was a span of 21 bases. CDR3: CSAPPLSGSGEQYF. The CDR3 nucleotides are TGCAGTGCTCCCCCTCTCTCGGGGTCGGGTGAGCAGTACTTC.

This clonotype was detected ten times or more. The chain employs TRBV20-1 and TRBJ2-2; possible D gene TRBD2, 6 bases. The V gene lost 6 bases and the J gene lost 4 bases, with 12 bases spanning the gap. Germline V gives CDR1 DFQATT, CDR2 SNEGSKA (reference sequence). The length of the CDR3 is 13 residues. CDR3 DNA: TGCAGTGCCCCTGGGGGGAGCACCGGGGAGCTGTTTTTT. Translating it yields CSAPGGSTGELFF.

At least ten counts were recorded for this clonotype. This sequence joins TRBV27 and TRBJ2-5; D gene uncertain. V was shortened by 0 bases and J by 5 bases, with 13 bases between the two germline ends. From germline, CDR1 is MNHEY and CDR2 SMNVEV (reference sequence). The CDR3 runs to 15 residues. DNA of the CDR3: TGTGCCAGCAGTTTATCCGCACGACCATTGGAGACCCAGTACTTC. This encodes CASSLSARPLETQYF.

This clonotype was found many times. J is TRBJ1-1 and V is TRBV12-3 or TRBV12-4; D might be TRBD1 (5 bases). The V and J ends lost 2 bases and 6 bases respectively, with 10 bases between them. CDR3 size: 13 residues. The CDR3 loop is CASSLFVQAEAFF. CDR3 DNA sequence: TGTGCCAGCAGTTTATTTGTACAGGCTGAAGCTTTCTTT.

The gene calls are TRBV27 and TRBJ1-2; 7 bases line up with TRBD1. Germline-derived CDR1 and CDR2 are MNHEY and SMNVEV (reference sequence). J was trimmed by 9 bases and V by 5 bases; bases with no gene match: 21. This CDR3 region has 17 residues. This chain's CDR3 is CASSAFGPFGTAESYTF. Here the CDR3 DNA reads TGTGCCAGCAGTGCATTCGGCCCCTTCGGGACAGCAGAGAGCTACACCTTC.

With respect to this clonotype: This clone may be a read error of a much larger clone one base away. The V and J genes are TRBV6-5 and TRBJ1-6; the D is unclear. The CDR3 has 17 amino acids. V dropped 2 bases and J dropped 1 base, with 12 bases sitting between them. Germline CDR1 reads MNHEY; CDR2 reads SVGAGI. CDR3 DNA: TGTGCCAGCAGTTACGATGGGGAATGGTCCTATAATTCACCCCTCCACTTT. It codes for CASSYDGEWSYNSPLHF.

As to this clonotype: A read error is possible here, since a much larger clone lies one base away. The conserved closing phenylalanine or tryptophan is absent in this CDR3, likely reflecting a read error. V is TRBV7-9 and J is TRBJ2-2; no firm D call. Germline loops: CDR1 SEHNR, CDR2 FQNEAQ (reference sequence). The CDR3 totals 14 residues. Trimming removed 5 bases at V and 4 bases at J, with 11 bases between. The DNA for the CDR3 is TGTGCCAGCAGCGTTGTATACGGCACCGGGGAGCTGTTTTCT. Translating gives CASSVVYGTGELFS.

This clonotype was observed a few times. The chain links TRBV10-2 to TRBJ2-1, with 13 bases fitting TRBD2. The CDR3 has 17 residues. The V gene end was trimmed by 7 bases and the J gene end by 8 bases; junction bases not matched to a gene: 14. Germline V CDR1 and CDR2: WSHSY, SAAADI. The CDR3 DNA sequence: TGCGCCAGCATCCCCTCTGCTGGGACTAGCGGGGATTATGAGCAGTTCTTC. It yields the protein CASIPSAGTSGDYEQFF.

A few counts support this clonotype. The chain combines TRBV5-6 with TRBJ2-3, with TRBD1 matching 7 bases. The V gene's germline CDR1 is SGHDT and CDR2 YYEEEE. CDR3 length equals 14 residues. V was clipped by 4 bases and J by 0 bases; unmatched bases: 2. The CDR3 DNA is TGTGCCAGCAGCGACAGGGACAGCACAGATACGCAGTATTTT. Protein: CASSDRDSTDTQYF.

This clonotype was recorded many times. This sequence joins TRBV29-1 and TRBJ2-2; D is unresolved. The CDR3 loop spans 10 amino acids. V was trimmed by 5 bases and J by 5 bases, leaving 3 bases between them. Germline CDR1 SQVTM, CDR2 ANQGSEA. The CDR3 DNA sequence: TGCAGCGTTTTAACCGGGGAGCTGTTTTTT. The encoded protein is CSVLTGELFF.

This clonotype was seen once. This could be a read error, since a much larger clone is one nucleotide away. V and J are TRBV4-3 and TRBJ2-1, with a possible D match to TRBD2 (5 bases). The CDR3 is made up of 16 amino acids. Germline-derived CDR1 and CDR2 are LGHNA and YSLEER. CDR3 coding DNA: TGCGCCAGCGGCCACCATGCGCGTGGAGGAAACAATGAGCAGTTCTTC. Amino acid sequence: CASGHHARGGNNEQFF.

This clonotype was counted ten times or more. The chain carries TRBV4-1 and TRBJ2-5; tentative D call: TRBD2 (5 bases). CDR3 length equals 15 residues. Germline V lookup: CDR1 MGHRA, CDR2 YSYEKL. V dropped 4 bases and J dropped 1 base, with 13 bases sitting between them. CDR3 sequence reads: CASSPRRTGQETQYF. DNA of the CDR3: TGCGCCAGCAGCCCGCGGAGGACTGGCCAAGAGACCCAGTACTTC.

This clonotype was picked up a small number of times. The V call is TRBV9, the J call TRBJ2-3; D is perhaps TRBD1 or TRBD2 (5 bases each). Germline values: CDR1 SGDLS, CDR2 YYNGEE. This CDR3 contains 14 residues. V shed 2 bases and J shed 2 bases, with 9 bases lying between them. CDR3 loop: CASSVVGVTDTQYF. The DNA for the CDR3 is TGTGCCAGCAGCGTTGTGGGGGTCACAGATACGCAGTATTTT.

Details on this clonotype: A single base separates this from a much larger clone, so it may be a read error. The chain has TRBV28 and TRBJ1-6; no reliable D call. CDR1 MDHEN and CDR2 SYDVKM come from the germline V gene. The CDR3 spans 14 residues. The DNA of the CDR3 is TGTGCCCGCAGCGTCGGACGGTATAATTCACCCCTCCACTTT. Encoded protein: CARSVGRYNSPLHF.

Concerning this clonotype itself: A much larger clonotype is one base distant, so this may be a read error. This rearrangement joins TRBV28 to TRBJ2-3, with 8 positions matching TRBD1. The length of the CDR3 is 19 residues. Germline V CDR1 and CDR2: MDHEN, SYDVKM. The CDR3 DNA is TGTGCCAGCAGTTTCTCCCCCAAGGACAGGGTAACTAGCACAGATGCGCAGTATTTT. It translates to CASSFSPKDRVTSTDAQYF.

This clonotype was counted ten times or more. Relative to the germline gene, one junction end is altered; a read error may explain this. The J gene is TRBJ2-3, the V gene TRBV7-9; the match to TRBD1 covers 9 bases. CDR1 is SEHNR and CDR2 is FQNEAQ in the germline V gene (reference sequence). This CDR3 has 15 residues. The chain's CDR3 is CASSSTTGGTDTQYF. The CDR3 nucleotides are TGTGCCAGCAGCTCGACCACAGGGGGCACGGATACGCAGTATTTT.

This clonotype occurred many times. This chain uses TRBV6-6 with TRBJ1-1; D gene ambiguous. The V end was cut by 2 bases, the J end by 4 bases, with 14 bases between. Per germline, CDR1 MNHNY and CDR2 SVGAGI (reference sequence). The CDR3 runs 15 residues. CDR3: CASSYPEYRRTEAFF. In DNA, the CDR3 is TGTGCCAGCAGTTACCCCGAGTATCGGCGCACTGAAGCTTTCTTT.

A few counts support this clonotype. The chain combines TRBV2 with TRBJ1-5, with 9 nucleotides matching TRBD1. This CDR3 region has 14 residues. Germline CDR1 is SNHLY and CDR2 is FYNNEI. V was pared by 6 bases and J by 6 bases, with 6 bases of the junction left unmatched. The CDR3 bases are TGTGCCAGCAGGGATGGACAGGGGCGTCAGCCCCAGCATTTT. It translates to CASRDGQGRQPQHF.

This clonotype has a handful of counts. The rearrangement joins TRBV4-1 to TRBJ2-7; TRBD2 is a possible D gene (6 bases). Germline V gene lookup returns CDR1 MGHRA and CDR2 YSYEKL. This CDR3 is built from 17 residues. V was trimmed by 1 base and J by 4 bases, leaving 20 bases between them. CDR3 amino acids: CASSQVRAGGALYEQYF. In nucleotides, the CDR3 is TGCGCCAGCAGCCAAGTTCGTGCGGGCGGGGCCCTTTACGAGCAGTACTTC.

This clonotype appeared many times. The rearrangement uses TRBV28 and TRBJ1-1, with D tentatively TRBD1 (5 bases). CDR1 MDHEN and CDR2 SYDVKM come from the germline V gene. V was clipped by 4 bases and J by 5 bases, with 11 bases between them. The CDR3 runs to 13 residues. In DNA form, the CDR3 reads TGTGCCAGCAGTTCAGGGAGGTATACTGAAGCTTTCTTT. Residues: CASSSGRYTEAFF.

Here the CDR3 reads CASSGLRSEQYF. CDR3 coding DNA: TGTGCCAGTAGTGGGTTGCGAAGCGAGCAGTACTTC. This chain uses TRBV19 with TRBJ2-7, with D hard to call. The CDR3 consists of 12 residues. Germline CDR1 reads LNHDA; CDR2 reads SQIVND (reference sequence). The V end was cut by 5 bases, the J end by 6 bases, with 11 bases between.

The chain combines TRBV6-2 or TRBV6-3 with TRBJ1-4, with D possibly TRBD1 on 5 matching bases. Trimming removed 5 bases from V and 6 bases from J, with 25 bases in between. The CDR3 spans 18 residues. Germline V CDR1 and CDR2: MNHEY, SVGEGT. CDR3 nucleotide sequence: TGTGCCAGCAGTCCAATTCCGGGACGGAGCCTTTCCTATGAAAAACTGTTTTTT. Amino acids: CASSPIPGRSLSYEKLFF.

V gene TRBV19 combines with J gene TRBJ2-1; D gene ambiguous. The germline V gene encodes CDR1 LNHDA and CDR2 SQIVND (reference sequence). CDR3 length equals 13 residues. V dropped 3 bases and J dropped 8 bases, with 11 bases sitting between them. CDR3 sequence: CASSIVPAYEQFF. The CDR3 DNA follows: TGTGCCAGTAGTATCGTTCCAGCCTATGAGCAGTTCTTC. Filled out from reference TRBV19 and TRBJ2-1, the complete variable domain reads DGGITQSPKYLFRKEGQNVTLSCEQNLNHDAMYWYRQDPGQGLRLIYYSQIVNDFQKGDIAEGYSVSREKKESFPLTVTSAQKNPTAFYLCASSIVPAYEQFFGPGTRLTVL.

To note about this clonotype: This clone may be a read error of a much larger clone one base away. The chain employs TRBV23-1 and TRBJ2-7; no clear D gene. TRBV23-1 carries the ORF label, with uncertain function. This CDR3 has 14 residues. CDR3 amino acids: CASSQGQSSYERYF. DNA for the CDR3: TGCGCCAGCAGCCAAGGCCAGAGCTCCTACGAGCGGTACTTC.